The T cell receptor (beta chain) described here comes from a study of OX40 agonist ivuxolimab in advanced cancers. Across the whole study: It was permissible to have had prior anti-PD-1, anti-PD-L1 or anti-CTLA-4 therapy, and approximately 38% had some. Findings of the study overall: Several nonresponders also turned out to have low normalized T-cell clonal expansion. Expanded clones were, on average, more numerous among CD8+ T cells than CD4+.

On this clone itself: As yet, its antigen is unknown.

Patients were ruled out by autoimmune disease history or systemic immunosuppression. TCRdb's table, derived via immunoSEQ multiplex PCR, lists solely in-frame clones and lacks some. Here the sample spans about 66,000 clones, around 83% being singletons. Sequences were derived from CD4+ or CD8+ T cells sorted from blood, sampled in a trial of the OX40 agonist ivuxolimab. The clonotype was recovered from an adult with an advanced solid tumor such as melanoma, head and neck, liver or kidney cancer.

This CDR3 is CAISESRGRSGNTIYF. CDR3 nucleotide sequence: TGTGCCATCAGTGAGTCCCGCGGTCGGTCTGGAAACACCATATATTTT. The V call is TRBV10-3, the J call TRBJ1-3; D unclear. CDR3 length: 16 amino acids. Trimming took 0 bases from V and 1 from J, leaving 10 bases between them. Germline V lookup: CDR1 ENHRY, CDR2 SYGVKD.